The 17 T cell receptor beta chains listed next were all sequenced from one sample in a study of cytomegalovirus exposure and HLA in healthy donors. The PCR made use of 60 Vbeta and 13 Jbeta primers. TCRdb's copy holds only in-frame clones and misses some; the assay was immunoSEQ multiplex PCR. The repertoire holds roughly 240,000 clones, roughly 87% seen once, with 5.4% in the top ten. Sequencing was performed on PBMCs. The source of these receptors is a woman in her thirties or forties in good health and CMV-seropositive.

This clone was counted a single time. This chain joins TRBV30 and TRBJ2-7, with TRBD1 matching over 8 bases. The germline V gene has CDR1 GTSNPN and CDR2 SVGIG (reference sequence). This CDR3 contains 15 residues. V shed 0 bases and J 8 bases; nucleotides not matched to a gene: 12. Here the CDR3 reads CAWSVRNRGVYQQYF. CDR3 in DNA: TGTGCCTGGAGTGTACGTAACAGGGGGGTTTATCAGCAGTACTTC.

Only a few counts were recorded for this clone. This chain connects TRBV9 to TRBJ2-1, with D tentatively TRBD1 (6 bases). The CDR3 is 15 residues long. The germline V and J ends were trimmed by 2 bases and 9 bases, with 18 bases remaining between them. Germline values: CDR1 SGDLS, CDR2 YYNGEE. The CDR3 DNA follows: TGTGCCAGCAGCGTGTCGGGACATACAACCGGTGAGCAGTTCTTC. The encoded protein is CASSVSGHTTGEQFF.

The chain combines TRBV20-1 with TRBJ2-1; 13 bases agree with TRBD2. This CDR3 is built from 11 residues. The V gene's germline CDR1 is DFQATT and CDR2 SNEGSKA (reference sequence). V lost 5 bases and J lost 14; bases outside the gene matches: 3. CDR3 nucleotide sequence: TGCAGTGCTCTGACTAGCGGGGGGAAGTTCTTC. It specifies CSALTSGGKFF.

The chain uses TRBV7-8 and TRBJ2-3; 11 nucleotides agree with TRBD2. The CDR3 spans 17 residues. V trimming: 2 bases; J trimming: 3 bases; junction bases outside the gene matches: 7. Germline V gene sequence: CDR1 SGHVS, CDR2 FQNEAQ. CDR3 amino acids: CASSLNSGGAGTDTQYF. DNA of the CDR3: TGTGCCAGCAGCTTAAATAGCGGGGGGGCTGGTACAGATACGCAGTATTTT. The whole variable domain, remainder taken from reference TRBV7-8 and TRBJ2-3, is GAGVSQSPRYKVAKRGQDVALRCDPISGHVSLFWYQQALGQGPEFLTYFQNEAQLDKSGLPSDRFFAERPEGSVSTLKIQRTQQEDSAVYLCASSLNSGGAGTDTQYFGPGTRLTVL.

V gene TRBV6-6 combines with J gene TRBJ2-7; TRBD2 matches 7 bases. Unmatched junction bases numbered 12, after V lost 8 bases and J lost 2 bases. Germline V gives CDR1 MNHNY, CDR2 SVGAGI (reference sequence). The CDR3 has 15 amino acids. The CDR3 is CASYDRGRGAYEQYF. The CDR3 coding sequence is TGTGCCAGCTACGACCGAGGACGGGGGGCCTACGAGCAGTACTTC.

The V gene is TRBV5-1, the J gene TRBJ2-7; the match to TRBD1 covers 8 bases. J gave up 6 bases and V 4 bases, and 9 bases lay outside the gene matches. Germline CDR1 reads SGHRS; CDR2 reads YFSETQ. The CDR3 extends over 14 amino acids. The CDR3 DNA sequence: TGCGCCAGCAGCCCCCGGGACAGGAGGGCCGAGCAGTACTTC. This translates into CASSPRDRRAEQYF.

With respect to this clone: In the same sample, other DNA sequences code for this CDR3. This rearrangement joins TRBV9 to TRBJ1-1; D might be TRBD1 (5 bases). The CDR3 runs 13 residues. V lost 1 base to trimming and J lost 1 base, with 5 bases between them. Germline CDR1 reads SGDLS; CDR2 reads YYNGEE. DNA of the CDR3: TGTGCCAGCAGCGTAACAGGGAACACTGAAGCTTTCTTT. Translation gives CASSVTGNTEAFF.

V gene TRBV5-4 combines with J gene TRBJ2-7; possibly TRBD2 for D (6 bases). Germline V gives CDR1 SGHNT, CDR2 YYREEE (reference sequence). The V end was cut by 6 bases, the J end by 6 bases, with 13 bases between. The CDR3 consists of 12 residues. The CDR3 DNA reads TGTGCCAGCAACATCCAGGGAGGCGAGCAGTACTTC. This codes for CASNIQGGEQYF. The complete variable domain, with remaining parts taken from reference TRBV5-4 and TRBJ2-7, reads ETGVTQSPTHLIKTRGQQVTLRCSSQSGHNTVSWYQQALGQGPQFIFQYYREEENGRGNFPPRFSGLQFPNYSSELNVNALELDDSALYLCASNIQGGEQYFGPGTRLTVT.

CDR3 region: CASSLVWDWANQPQHF. The CDR3 DNA reads as TGTGCCAGCAGCTTAGTCTGGGACTGGGCCAATCAGCCCCAGCATTTT. The chain couples TRBV7-8 to TRBJ1-5; perhaps TRBD1 as D (5 bases). CDR3 length: 16 residues. The V end lost 1 base, the J end lost 3 bases, and 13 bases lay between the germline ends. Germline values: CDR1 SGHVS, CDR2 FQNEAQ.

This clone was observed a handful of times. V usage is TRBV4-1 and J usage is TRBJ2-5, with TRBD2 as a possible D gene (6 bases). Germline V gene lookup returns CDR1 MGHRA and CDR2 YSYEKL. V gave up 1 base and J gave up 5 bases, with 17 bases separating them. The CDR3 is made up of 16 amino acids. The CDR3 nucleotides read TGCGCCAGCAGCCAAGCGGGCAGGGAGGCAGGTGAGACCCAGTACTTC. Its translation is CASSQAGREAGETQYF.

This chain connects TRBV4-3 to TRBJ2-3; 16 nucleotides align to TRBD2. This CDR3 comprises 19 residues. The germline V gene encodes CDR1 LGHNA and CDR2 YSLEER. The trim removed 0 bases at V and 3 bases at J, leaving 6 bases unmatched. In DNA form, the CDR3 reads TGCGCCAGCAGCCAAGATCGGGGGACTAGCGGGAGGGCGACAGATACGCAGTATTTT. Its translation is CASSQDRGTSGRATDTQYF.

This clone came up once. V gene TRBV5-1 combines with J gene TRBJ2-1; 10 bases match TRBD2. Trimming cost V 4 bases and J 5 bases; bases outside gene matches: 12. CDR1 and CDR2 (germline): SGHRS, YFSETQ. The CDR3 runs 17 residues. The CDR3 loop is CASSGRLAGVDHNEQFF. The CDR3 DNA reads as TGCGCCAGCAGCGGGAGGCTAGCGGGAGTAGATCACAATGAGCAGTTCTTC.

The chain uses TRBV15 and TRBJ2-7; 8 positions match TRBD2. V shed 0 bases, J shed 5 bases, and the junction held 6 bases outside the gene matches. CDR1 LNHNV and CDR2 YYDKDF come from the germline V gene (reference sequence). The CDR3 is 15 residues long. The CDR3 coding sequence is TGTGCCACCAGCAGAGACCAACGGGGGGGGGACGAGCAGTACTTC. Translating it yields CATSRDQRGGDEQYF.

This chain connects TRBV4-3 to TRBJ2-7, with 13 bases that match TRBD2. The CDR3 contains 18 residues. Per germline, CDR1 LGHNA and CDR2 YSLEER. Trimming took 0 bases from V and 0 from J; bases not matched to a gene: 5. The CDR3 DNA reads as TGCGCCAGCAGCCAAGAACTAGCGGGGGGGCCTAGCTCCTACGAGCAGTACTTC. Protein product: CASSQELAGGPSSYEQYF.

The V and J genes are TRBV4-1 and TRBJ2-3; D possibly corresponds to TRBD2 (7 bases). The germline gives CDR1 MGHRA, CDR2 YSYEKL. Deletions cut 0 bases from V and 3 bases from J, with 13 bases between. This CDR3 has 16 residues. In nucleotides, the CDR3 is TGCGCCAGCAGCCAAGACCGGGGGGCGAGGACAGATACGCAGTATTTT. Translation: CASSQDRGARTDTQYF.

The genes are TRBV5-1 and TRBJ2-5; TRBD2 matches at 14 bases. This CDR3 is built from 16 residues. Trimming at V came to 3 bases and at J to 3 bases, leaving 4 bases not matched to a gene. Per germline, CDR1 SGHRS and CDR2 YFSETQ. CDR3 in amino acids: CASSWGGLAGEETQYF. The DNA of the CDR3 is TGCGCCAGCAGCTGGGGGGGACTAGCGGGGGAAGAGACCCAGTACTTC.

The rearrangement uses TRBV7-9 and TRBJ2-7; 12 nucleotides line up with TRBD2. The germline V gene has CDR1 SEHNR and CDR2 FQNEAQ (reference sequence). The CDR3 has 15 amino acids. V trimming: 5 bases; J trimming: 4 bases; junction bases outside the gene matches: 6. The DNA of the CDR3 is TGTGCCAGCAGCCCCCGACTAGCGGGAGAGTACGAGCAGTACTTC. This sequence encodes CASSPRLAGEYEQYF.